This record covers a single T cell receptor (beta chain). Germline CDR1 reads MNHNS; CDR2 reads SASEGT. The V and J ends lost 3 bases and 4 bases, in that order; junction bases with no gene match: 7. The CDR3 is made up of 16 amino acids. The data were taken from a study of blood T cell repertoires in COVID-19. The assay was immunoSEQ multiplex PCR, and TCRdb's table has in-frame clones only and misses some. The sample consists of more than 250,000 clones, 88% of them appearing once. The clonotype originates from a woman under 40 with COVID-19, enrolled during active disease. Sequencing was performed on peripheral blood. V gene TRBV6-1 combines with J gene TRBJ1-4; 8 bases fit TRBD1. For the CDR3, the DNA is TGTGCCAGCAGTGACATAACAGGGGGGGGTAATGAAAAACTGTTTTTT. It encodes CASSDITGGGNEKLFF.